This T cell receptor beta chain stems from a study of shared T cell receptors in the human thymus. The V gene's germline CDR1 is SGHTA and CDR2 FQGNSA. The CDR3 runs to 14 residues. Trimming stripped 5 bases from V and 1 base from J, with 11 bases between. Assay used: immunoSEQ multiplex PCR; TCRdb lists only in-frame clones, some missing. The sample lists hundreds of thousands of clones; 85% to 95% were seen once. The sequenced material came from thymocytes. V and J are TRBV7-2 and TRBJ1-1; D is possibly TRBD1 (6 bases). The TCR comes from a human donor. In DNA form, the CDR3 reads TGTGCCAGCAGCCCCCAGACAGGGAACACTGAAGCTTTCTTT. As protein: CASSPQTGNTEAFF.